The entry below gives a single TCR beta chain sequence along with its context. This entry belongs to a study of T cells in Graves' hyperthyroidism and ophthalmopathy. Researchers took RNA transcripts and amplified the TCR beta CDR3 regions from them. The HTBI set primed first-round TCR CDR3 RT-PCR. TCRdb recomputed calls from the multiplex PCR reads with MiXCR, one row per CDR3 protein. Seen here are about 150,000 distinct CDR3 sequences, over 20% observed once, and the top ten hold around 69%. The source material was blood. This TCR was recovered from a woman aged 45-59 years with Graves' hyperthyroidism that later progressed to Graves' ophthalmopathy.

CDR3 sequence (DNA): TGCGCCAGCAGCCAGGGACTGTACAATGAGCAGTTCTTC. Amino acids: CASSQGLYNEQFF. The chain joins TRBV5-1 to TRBJ2-1; D is perhaps TRBD2 (6 bases). Germline lookup yields CDR1 SGHRS and CDR2 YFSETQ. Trimming took off 4 bases at V and 4 bases at J, with 9 bases between the two ends. This CDR3 is 13 amino acids long.